One and the same sample provided the 28 T cell receptor beta chains below, sequenced in a study of blood T cell repertoires in COVID-19. TCRdb's table, derived via immunoSEQ multiplex PCR, lists solely in-frame clones and lacks some. The sample consists of about 190,000 clones, around 87% of them appearing once. Sequencing used peripheral blood. These receptor sequences come from a woman in her 70s with COVID-19, enrolled during active disease.

The chain employs TRBV12-3 or TRBV12-4 and TRBJ2-7; 8 nucleotides align to TRBD2. CDR3 length: 11 residues. With 6 bases clipped from V and 11 bases from J, the junction kept 6 bases outside the gene matches. The CDR3 bases are TGTGCCAGCAGCCTCGGGACTAGGAAGTACTTC. Protein sequence: CASSLGTRKYF.

This clone appeared a few times. The V call is TRBV29-1, the J call TRBJ1-5, with D maybe TRBD1 (5 bases). V was cut by 4 bases and J by 4 bases, with 11 bases left in between. Germline values: CDR1 SQVTM, CDR2 ANQGSEA. This CDR3 has 13 amino acids. The chain's CDR3 is CSVGRGENQPQHF. The CDR3 DNA sequence: TGCAGCGTTGGGCGGGGGGAGAATCAGCCCCAGCATTTT.

J is TRBJ1-5 and V is TRBV19; 12 nucleotides agree with TRBD1. The CDR3 consists of 15 residues. Germline values: CDR1 LNHDA, CDR2 SQIVND (reference sequence). The V gene end was trimmed by 8 bases and the J gene end by 3 bases; junction bases not matched to a gene: 5. CDR3 coding DNA: TGTGCCAGTCCGGGACAGGGGGCGAACAATCAGCCCCAGCATTTT. Protein product: CASPGQGANNQPQHF.

The J gene is TRBJ1-2, the V gene TRBV28; perhaps TRBD1 as D (5 bases). The germline V gene encodes CDR1 MDHEN and CDR2 SYDVKM. The V and J ends lost 5 bases and 2 bases respectively, with 15 bases between them. CDR3 length: 15 residues. The CDR3 DNA sequence: TGTGCCAGCAGTGGGTTGGGGGGGAGGAACTATGGCTACACCTTC. Protein sequence: CASSGLGGRNYGYTF.

V and J are TRBV19 and TRBJ2-7, with TRBD1 identical over 7 bases. Germline V lookup: CDR1 LNHDA, CDR2 SQIVND (reference sequence). Unmatched junction bases numbered 2, after V lost 3 bases and J lost 0 bases. The CDR3 contains 14 residues. The CDR3 region is CASSIRDSSYEQYF. The CDR3 DNA follows: TGTGCCAGTAGTATTAGGGACAGCTCCTACGAGCAGTACTTC.

J is TRBJ2-3 and V is TRBV11-1, with no clear D. Germline CDR1 and CDR2: SGHAT and FQDESV (reference sequence). V gave up 4 bases and J gave up 2 bases, with 13 bases separating them. CDR3 length: 15 amino acids. The CDR3 sequence is CASSSPAFTTDTQYF. The CDR3 coding sequence is TGTGCCAGCAGCTCCCCCGCGTTTACCACAGATACGCAGTATTTT.

The table lists this clone with a count of one. V and J are TRBV12-3 or TRBV12-4 and TRBJ2-1; 8 bases are shared with TRBD1. This CDR3 is built from 13 residues. Unmatched junction bases numbered 8, after V lost 3 bases and J lost 13 bases. CDR3 nucleotides: TGTGCCAGCAGTTTTTGGGACAGGCCGAGACAGTTCTTC. Its translation: CASSFWDRPRQFF.

The chain is built from TRBV6-6 and TRBJ1-1; 8 nucleotides agree with TRBD1. The length of the CDR3 is 14 residues. V trimming: 5 bases; J trimming: 5 bases; junction bases outside the gene matches: 7. The germline V gene encodes CDR1 MNHNY and CDR2 SVGAGI (reference sequence). CDR3 protein: CASSIQGVGTEAFF. CDR3 in DNA: TGTGCCAGCAGTATACAGGGGGTCGGGACTGAAGCTTTCTTT.

The chain couples TRBV28 to TRBJ1-2; 10 bases align to TRBD1. Germline CDR1 MDHEN, CDR2 SYDVKM. Trimming took 1 base from V and 8 from J; bases not matched to a gene: 4. This CDR3 spans 14 amino acids. Here the CDR3 reads CASSLYDRGHGYTF. CDR3 sequence (DNA): TGTGCCAGCAGTTTATACGACAGGGGGCACGGCTACACCTTC.

This chain connects TRBV5-1 to TRBJ1-2; tentatively, D is TRBD1 (6 bases). Germline CDR1 is SGHRS and CDR2 is YFSETQ. CDR3 length: 15 residues. Trimming removed 2 bases at V and 4 bases at J, with 15 bases between. CDR3 in DNA: TGCGCCAGCAGCTTTCAGGGGAGTGCGGGCTATGGCTACACCTTC. It codes for CASSFQGSAGYGYTF. Complete variable domain (other parts from reference TRBV5-1 and TRBJ1-2): KAGVTQTPRYLIKTRGQQVTLSCSPISGHRSVSWYQQTPGQGLQFLFEYFSETQRNKGNFPGRFSGRQFSNSRSEMNVSTLELGDSALYLCASSFQGSAGYGYTFGSGTRLTVV.

The chain carries TRBV2 and TRBJ2-2, with TRBD1 matching over 7 bases. The CDR3 totals 14 residues. Germline lookup yields CDR1 SNHLY and CDR2 FYNNEI. Losses at the gene ends were 6 bases for V and 3 bases for J; bases not matched to a gene: 4. Written as DNA, the CDR3 is TGTGCCAGCAGCCGGGACAGTTACACCGGGGAGCTGTTTTTT. It yields the protein CASSRDSYTGELFF.

The rearrangement links TRBV5-1 to TRBJ1-1; D gene unclear. The V gene's germline CDR1 is SGHRS and CDR2 YFSETQ. The CDR3 has 14 amino acids. V lost 0 bases and J 3 bases, leaving 9 bases between the germline ends. The CDR3 reads CASSLGQQDTEAFF. The CDR3 nucleotides are TGCGCCAGCAGCTTGGGACAACAAGACACTGAAGCTTTCTTT. The variable domain in full, completed from reference TRBV5-1 and TRBJ1-1, reads KAGVTQTPRYLIKTRGQQVTLSCSPISGHRSVSWYQQTPGQGLQFLFEYFSETQRNKGNFPGRFSGRQFSNSRSEMNVSTLELGDSALYLCASSLGQQDTEAFFGQGTRLTVV.

This chain uses TRBV14 with TRBJ2-2; tentative D call: TRBD1 (6 bases). Germline-derived CDR1 and CDR2 are SGHDN and FVKESK. V gave up 1 base and J gave up 7 bases, with 13 bases separating them. The CDR3 totals 15 residues. CDR3 amino acids: CASSQVAGVDGELFF. The CDR3 coding sequence is TGTGCCAGCAGCCAAGTGGCAGGGGTGGACGGGGAGCTGTTTTTT.

This chain links TRBV30 with TRBJ1-1; D gene ambiguous. Per the germline V gene, CDR1 is GTSNPN and CDR2 is SVGIG (reference sequence). The CDR3 sequence is 11 residues long. The ends were cut back, 8 bases at V and 6 bases at J, with 13 bases in the middle. Here the CDR3 reads CATEAFAEAFF. The CDR3 DNA is TGTGCCACCGAGGCGTTCGCTGAAGCTTTCTTT.

The chain couples TRBV30 to TRBJ2-7; maybe TRBD1 (6 bases). Germline V CDR1 and CDR2: GTSNPN, SVGIG (reference sequence). The length of the CDR3 is 15 residues. V was trimmed by 2 bases and J by 7 bases, leaving 21 bases between them. CDR3 DNA sequence: TGTGCCTGGAGTAAGGCCCAGGACAGCTATAGGGAGCAGTACTTC. It encodes CAWSKAQDSYREQYF.

This clone was seen repeatedly, ten times or more. This chain uses TRBV9 with TRBJ2-7; the D gene is possibly TRBD2 (6 bases). The CDR3 consists of 14 residues. Germline V lookup: CDR1 SGDLS, CDR2 YYNGEE. V was cut by 0 bases and J by 4 bases, with 11 bases left in between. CDR3 protein: CASSVGLGAYEQYF. The CDR3 coding sequence is TGTGCCAGCAGCGTAGGACTAGGCGCTTACGAGCAGTACTTC.

This clone came up once. CDR3 coding DNA: TGTGCCTGGAGATCGACAGGGAGCTCCTACGAGCAGTACTTC. It encodes CAWRSTGSSYEQYF. The chain combines TRBV30 with TRBJ2-7; 7 nucleotides agree with TRBD1. CDR3 length: 14 amino acids. Unmatched junction bases numbered 5, after V lost 3 bases and J lost 0 bases. Germline V gene lookup returns CDR1 GTSNPN and CDR2 SVGIG (reference sequence).

This clone was recorded once. The rearrangement uses TRBV14 and TRBJ1-3; D is unclear. CDR3 size: 14 residues. Germline CDR1 reads SGHDN; CDR2 reads FVKESK. Trimming took off 6 bases at V and 5 bases at J, with 14 bases between the two ends. The CDR3 DNA reads TGTGCCAGCAGTCGATCCAACACCCGAAACACCATATATTTT. This codes for CASSRSNTRNTIYF. The entire variable domain, with the rest obtained from reference TRBV14 and TRBJ1-3, is as follows: EAGVTQFPSHSVIEKGQTVTLRCDPISGHDNLYWYRRVMGKEIKFLLHFVKESKQDESGMPNNRFLAERTGGTYSTLKVQPAELEDSGVYFCASSRSNTRNTIYFGEGSWLTVV.

The chain employs TRBV7-2 and TRBJ2-2; TRBD2 aligns across 7 bases. The CDR3 is 14 residues long. With V trimmed by 5 bases and J by 3 bases, 3 bases remained unmatched. Germline CDR1 is SGHTA and CDR2 is FQGNSA. CDR3 amino acids: CASSPGLHTGELFF. CDR3 DNA: TGTGCCAGCAGCCCGGGACTACACACCGGGGAGCTGTTTTTT.

Only one count was recorded for this clone. The rearrangement joins TRBV7-9 to TRBJ2-7, with TRBD1 as a possible D gene (6 bases). Germline assignment: CDR1 SEHNR and CDR2 FQNEAQ (reference sequence). The CDR3 contains 15 residues. The V end was cut by 1 base, the J end by 3 bases, with 13 bases between. CDR3 sequence reads: CASSLGGRALYEQYF. CDR3 in DNA: TGTGCCAGCAGCTTAGGGGGGCGGGCCCTCTACGAGCAGTACTTC. Drawing the rest from reference TRBV7-9 and TRBJ2-7, the complete variable domain is DTGVSQNPRHKITKRGQNVTFRCDPISEHNRLYWYRQTLGQGPEFLTYFQNEAQLEKSRLLSDRFSAERPKGSFSTLEIQRTEQGDSAMYLCASSLGGRALYEQYFGPGTRLTVT.

The chain employs TRBV10-3 and TRBJ1-5; 9 positions agree with TRBD1. Germline-derived CDR1 and CDR2 are ENHRY and SYGVKD. The CDR3 is 16 amino acids. Trimming at V came to 0 bases and at J to 5 bases, leaving 5 bases not matched to a gene. The CDR3 DNA sequence: TGTGCCATCAGTGAGTCTAAGGGACAGGGTGATCAGCCCCAGCATTTT. Amino acid sequence: CAISESKGQGDQPQHF.

The chain employs TRBV2 and TRBJ2-1, with D perhaps matching TRBD1 (6 bases). Trimming took off 3 bases at V and 3 bases at J, with 12 bases between the two ends. The germline V gene has CDR1 SNHLY and CDR2 FYNNEI. The length of the CDR3 is 15 residues. The CDR3 nucleotides are TGTGCCAGCAGTGACCCCAGGGGCCGCTACAATGAGCAGTTCTTC. Translation: CASSDPRGRYNEQFF.

The chain couples TRBV19 to TRBJ2-7; D gene uncertain. Germline V CDR1 and CDR2: LNHDA, SQIVND (reference sequence). CDR3 size: 11 residues. The V gene lost 3 bases and the J gene lost 4 bases, with 4 bases spanning the gap. CDR3 sequence (DNA): TGTGCCAGTAGTATCGGGTACGAGCAGTACTTC. Translating it yields CASSIGYEQYF.

The V call is TRBV6-6, the J call TRBJ2-1, with D unresolved. The CDR3 extends over 13 amino acids. Trimming took 6 bases from V and 4 from J, leaving 10 bases between them. Germline assignment: CDR1 MNHNY and CDR2 SVGAGI (reference sequence). The CDR3: CASSTTKYNEQFF. The CDR3 DNA sequence: TGTGCCAGCAGCACCACAAAGTACAATGAGCAGTTCTTC.

J is TRBJ2-5 and V is TRBV7-3, with D perhaps matching TRBD2 (5 bases). The V gene's germline CDR1 is SGHTA and CDR2 FQGTGA. The CDR3 consists of 14 residues. Trimming pared 3 bases from V and 0 bases from J, leaving 8 bases between. The CDR3 DNA reads TGTGCCAGCAGCTTGCGGGCAGACCAAGAGACCCAGTACTTC. It is translated as CASSLRADQETQYF.

The V gene is TRBV4-2, the J gene TRBJ1-5; D not resolved. The CDR3 extends over 14 amino acids. CDR1 is LGHNA and CDR2 is YNFKEQ in the germline V gene. Deletions cut 0 bases from V and 4 bases from J, with 7 bases between. CDR3 protein: CASSQDLVNQPQHF. CDR3 nucleotide sequence: TGTGCCAGCAGCCAAGATCTAGTGAATCAGCCCCAGCATTTT.

The chain joins TRBV16 to TRBJ2-5; 9 bases fit TRBD1. The V gene end was trimmed by 4 bases and the J gene end by 5 bases; junction bases not matched to a gene: 11. This CDR3 is built from 16 residues. The germline V gene has CDR1 KGHSY and CDR2 FQNENV. The CDR3 nucleotides are TGTGCCAGCAGCCGGACAGGGGCGATTATGGGGGAGACCCAGTACTTC. Its translation is CASSRTGAIMGETQYF.

The chain carries TRBV4-2 and TRBJ1-2; 8 bases line up with TRBD1. V trimming: 3 bases; J trimming: 4 bases; junction bases outside the gene matches: 7. The CDR3 consists of 15 residues. Germline loops: CDR1 LGHNA, CDR2 YNFKEQ. CDR3 DNA sequence: TGTGCCAGCAGCCAGGAACGGACAGGGCTCTATGGCTACACCTTC. Its translation: CASSQERTGLYGYTF.